The clone carrying this T cell receptor beta chain occurred once. The CDR3 extends over 18 amino acids. CDR1 and CDR2 from the germline V gene are ENHRY and SYGVKD. V was pared by 3 bases and J by 1 base, with 12 bases of the junction left unmatched. These data belong to a study of T cell clonotyping in hematopoietic cell transplantation. The assay was immunoSEQ multiplex PCR, and TCRdb's table has in-frame clones only and misses some. The sample shows under 20,000 clones, around 86% of them seen only once. The sample's time point: recipient sample about 28 days before transplant, after cytoreduction.

The TCR comes from a man aged 45-60 years with acute myeloid leukemia. Some clones in this sample may be carry-over from other donors' samples. J is TRBJ2-3 and V is TRBV10-3, with 8 bases lining up with TRBD1. This sample comprised peripheral blood mononuclear cells, obtained before stem cell transplant. CDR3 protein: CAISDSLIRGLGTDTQYF. The CDR3 DNA reads as TGTGCCATCAGTGATTCCCTGATCAGGGGGCTTGGCACAGATACGCAGTATTTT.